This T cell receptor (beta chain) was identified in a study of CD8 T cells in Susac syndrome. Study-level background: Blood was drawn from Susac syndrome patients while they were therapy-naive, on corticosteroids, or on intravenous immunoglobulin alone. Points from the study as a whole: Clonal expansion was absent from the CD4+ T cell repertoires in Susac syndrome.

Under recently defined diagnostic criteria, the patients with Susac syndrome qualified as having definite or probable disease. Concerning this clonotype itself: Its specificity is unknown.

With random hexamers, 0.5 to 1 ug RNA was reverse transcribed. TCRdb ran MiXCR on the immunoSEQ multiplex PCR reads and lists one entry per CDR3 protein. The table shows 240,000 or so distinct CDR3 sequences, with less than 96% occurring only once. V shed 8 bases and J 4 bases; nucleotides not matched to a gene: 4. Per the germline V gene, CDR1 is SQVTM and CDR2 is ANQGSEA. This CDR3 spans 11 amino acids. The receptor comes from a human donor with Susac syndrome. Specimen: CD4+ T cells from PBMCs. V and J are TRBV29-1 and TRBJ2-5; 7 bases are shared with TRBD1. The CDR3 DNA reads TGCAGCCCCTACAGGGGAGAGACCCAGTACTTC. It yields the protein CSPYRGETQYF. Full variable domain (outside the CDR3, taken from reference TRBV29-1 and TRBJ2-5): SAVISQKPSRDICQRGTSLTIQCQVDSQVTMMFWYRQQPGQSLTLIATANQGSEATYESGFVIDKFPISRPNLTFSTLTVSNMSPEDSSIYLCSPYRGETQYFGPGTRLLVL.